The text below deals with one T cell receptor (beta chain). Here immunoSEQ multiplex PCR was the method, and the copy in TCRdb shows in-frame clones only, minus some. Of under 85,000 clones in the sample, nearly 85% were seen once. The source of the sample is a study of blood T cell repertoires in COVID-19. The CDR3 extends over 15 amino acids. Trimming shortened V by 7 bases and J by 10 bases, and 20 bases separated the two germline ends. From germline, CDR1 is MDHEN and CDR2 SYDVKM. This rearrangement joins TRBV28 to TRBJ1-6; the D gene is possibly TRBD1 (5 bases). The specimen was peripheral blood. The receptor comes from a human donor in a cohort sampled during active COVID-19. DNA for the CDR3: TGTGCCAGCATCCCATTCCCCAGGGTAGGGTCACCCCTCCACTTT. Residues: CASIPFPRVGSPLHF.